This entry lists 2 T cell receptor beta chains sequenced from one sample in a study of T cell clones after liver transplantation. Measured with immunoSEQ multiplex PCR; TCRdb has only the in-frame clones, and not every one. The data show 20,000 to 25,000 clones, approximately 95% seen once. Sequenced material: CD8+ T cells from blood, taken roughly 25 months after liver transplant. The source of these receptors is a human patient who received a liver transplant. The T cells may partly be graft donor cells.

The rearrangement joins TRBV11-3 to TRBJ2-2; no clear D gene. Germline CDR1 and CDR2: SGHNT and YENEEA. This CDR3 has 15 amino acids. The V gene lost 5 bases and the J gene lost 4 bases, with 14 bases spanning the gap. CDR3 in amino acids: CASSKTRSGTGELFF. The CDR3 coding sequence is TGTGCCAGCAGCAAGACCCGTTCGGGCACCGGGGAGCTGTTTTTT.

The V call is TRBV5-1, the J call TRBJ2-7; 8 bases line up with TRBD2. The junction had 8 bases not matched to a gene; V was cut back by 1 base and J by 5 bases. The CDR3 runs to 15 residues. CDR1 and CDR2 from the germline V gene are SGHRS and YFSETQ. For the CDR3, the DNA is TGCGCCAGCAGCTTGAGGGGACCAGCGGGAGACGAGCAGTACTTC. Translated, it gives CASSLRGPAGDEQYF. Together with reference TRBV5-1 and TRBJ2-7, the CDR3 gives the full variable domain: KAGVTQTPRYLIKTRGQQVTLSCSPISGHRSVSWYQQTPGQGLQFLFEYFSETQRNKGNFPGRFSGRQFSNSRSEMNVSTLELGDSALYLCASSLRGPAGDEQYFGPGTRLTVT.